The rows below give T cell receptor beta chains drawn from one sample of a study of blood T cell repertoires in COVID-19. The protocol was immunoSEQ multiplex PCR, while the TCRdb copy is restricted to in-frame clones and leaves out a portion. Found here are roughly 77,000 clones, approximately 90% of them singletons; the top ten hold approximately 4.5%. Sequenced material: peripheral blood. Every receptor here comes from a man aged 50 or older with active COVID-19. The CDR3 runs from the conserved cysteine through the conserved F or W. The D gene is left open where the match is weak. Size values are once, few and many counts, or a class for expanded clones, and some rows have none.

j_gene | v_gene | abundance | d_gene | CDR3aa | CDR3nt
TRBJ1-5 | TRBV19 | NA | TRBD1 | CASSLGQGALWNQPQHF | TGTGCCAGTAGTCTTGGACAGGGGGCTTTGTGGAATCAGCCCCAGCATTTT
TRBJ1-1 | TRBV7-9 | NA | NA | CASSFGGSEEAFF | TGTGCCAGCAGCTTTGGGGGCAGTGAAGAAGCTTTCTTT
TRBJ2-2 | TRBV19 | NA | NA | CASRPPGQNTGELFF | TGTGCCAGTCGACCTCCGGGACAGAACACCGGGGAGCTGTTTTTT
TRBJ2-1 | TRBV6-1 | NA | TRBD1 | CASSAEGTGSSYNEQFF | TGTGCCAGCAGTGCGGAAGGGACAGGGAGCTCCTACAATGAGCAGTTCTTC
TRBJ1-5 | TRBV3-1/TRBV3-2 | NA | NA | CASSQGGQSNQPQHF | TGTGCCAGCAGCCAAGGGGGGCAGAGCAATCAGCCCCAGCATTTT
TRBJ2-5 | TRBV19 | NA | TRBD2 | CASQRSGLASQETQYF | TGTGCCAGCCAAAGGTCGGGACTAGCGAGCCAAGAGACCCAGTACTTC
TRBJ2-3 | TRBV28 | NA | TRBD2 | CASSLIIGLAELTDTQYF | TGTGCCAGCAGTTTGATAATAGGACTAGCGGAGCTCACAGATACGCAGTATTTT
TRBJ2-7 | TRBV6-2/TRBV6-3 | NA | NA | CASSPDGLSSYEQYF | TGTGCCAGCAGCCCAGACGGGTTAAGCTCCTACGAGCAGTACTTC
TRBJ2-5 | TRBV24-1 | NA | TRBD1 | CATSETTGTAQETQYF | TGTGCCACCAGTGAGACCACCGGGACAGCACAAGAGACCCAGTACTTC
TRBJ2-2 | TRBV6-6 | NA | NA | CASTKGLVTGELFF | TGTGCCAGCACTAAGGGGCTGGTCACCGGGGAGCTGTTTTTT
TRBJ1-2 | TRBV20-1 | NA | NA | CSALHYGYTF | TGCAGTGCTCTTCACTATGGCTACACCTTC
TRBJ2-4 | TRBV12-3/TRBV12-4 | NA | TRBD1 | CASSLGQGNIQYF | TGTGCCAGCAGTTTGGGACAGGGGAACATTCAGTACTTC
TRBJ2-7 | TRBV29-1 | NA | TRBD2 | CSVLGRGYSYEQYF | TGCAGCGTCCTGGGGAGGGGCTACTCCTACGAGCAGTACTTC
TRBJ2-1 | TRBV6-2/TRBV6-3 | NA | NA | CASSATLFTYNEQFF | TGTGCCAGCAGTGCCACACTATTTACCTACAATGAGCAGTTCTTC
TRBJ1-6 | TRBV30 | NA | TRBD1 | CAWTSPGGISPLHF | TGTGCCTGGACTAGTCCAGGGGGCATCTCACCCCTCCACTTT
TRBJ2-7 | TRBV18 | once | NA | CASSLVASSYEQYF | TGTGCCAGCTCACTGGTTGCTAGCTCCTACGAGCAGTACTTC
TRBJ2-1 | TRBV24-1 | NA | TRBD2 | CATSHYQAGTSLPTEQFF | TGTGCCACCAGTCACTACCAGGCCGGGACTAGCCTCCCCACGGAGCAGTTCTTC
TRBJ2-3 | TRBV5-1 | NA | TRBD1 | CASSQGQSNTQYF | TGCGCCAGCAGCCAGGGACAGTCAAATACGCAGTATTTT
TRBJ2-3 | TRBV2 | NA | TRBD2 | CASRDPSGSGSDTQYF | TGTGCCAGCAGAGACCCTAGCGGGAGCGGGTCAGATACGCAGTATTTT
TRBJ1-2 | TRBV27 | once | TRBD1 | CASSLSRGQGASGYTF | TGTGCCAGCAGTTTATCTCGTGGACAGGGGGCGAGTGGCTACACCTTC
TRBJ1-2 | TRBV6-5 | NA | NA | CASRGRGPNYGYTF | TGTGCCAGCAGGGGGCGGGGTCCTAACTATGGCTACACCTTC
TRBJ1-5 | TRBV4-1 | NA | TRBD1 | CASSQPGQLSNQPQHF | TGCGCCAGCAGCCAACCGGGACAGCTTAGCAATCAGCCCCAGCATTTT
TRBJ2-1 | TRBV2 | NA | TRBD2 | CASTAASGGPNEQFF | TGTGCCAGCACCGCCGCTAGCGGGGGACCAAATGAGCAGTTCTTC
TRBJ1-5 | TRBV7-2 | NA | TRBD1 | CASSLSAQGSQPQHF | TGTGCCAGCAGCTTAAGTGCACAGGGGAGCCAGCCCCAGCATTTT
TRBJ1-6 | TRBV9 | NA | TRBD1 | CASSPRVGQGNSPLHF | TGTGCCAGCAGCCCCCGCGTGGGACAGGGTAATTCACCCCTCCACTTT
TRBJ2-7 | TRBV28 | NA | TRBD1 | CASSSAGTGPPYEQYF | TGTGCCAGCAGTAGCGCCGGGACAGGTCCCCCCTACGAGCAGTACTTC
TRBJ2-1 | TRBV18 | NA | TRBD1 | CASSPGQGGNEQFF | TGTGCCAGCTCACCGGGACAGGGGGGCAATGAGCAGTTCTTC
TRBJ2-3 | TRBV4-1 | few | TRBD2 | CASSQTSGGTQYF | TGCGCCAGCAGCCAAACTAGCGGGGGGACGCAGTATTTT
TRBJ1-2 | TRBV5-1 | NA | TRBD1 | CASRDLETGPTNYGYTF | TGCGCCAGCAGGGACTTGGAGACAGGGCCCACTAACTATGGCTACACCTTC
TRBJ1-2 | TRBV5-4 | NA | TRBD1 | CASSPPGQGALGYTF | TGTGCCAGCAGCCCGCCGGGACAGGGGGCGCTTGGCTACACCTTC
TRBJ2-3 | TRBV11-2 | NA | NA | CASSPREAPTDTQYF | TGTGCCAGCAGCCCAAGGGAGGCGCCCACAGATACGCAGTATTTT
TRBJ1-5 | TRBV27 | NA | NA | CASSIGAGPQHF | TGTGCCAGCAGTATAGGGGCCGGGCCCCAGCATTTT
TRBJ1-3 | TRBV5-1 | once | TRBD1 | CASSSGGMSGNTIYF | TGCGCCAGCAGCTCAGGGGGGATGTCTGGAAACACCATATATTTT
TRBJ2-3 | TRBV7-9 | NA | TRBD1 | CASSTTGGTGGTDTQYF | TGTGCCAGCAGCACGACAGGGGGGACAGGCGGCACAGATACGCAGTATTTT
TRBJ1-1 | TRBV6-9 | NA | TRBD1 | CASRPTLDRGHTEAFF | TGTGCCAGCAGACCCACCCTCGACAGGGGCCACACTGAAGCTTTCTTT
TRBJ2-3 | TRBV7-2 | NA | NA | CASSLVGGVLGDTQYF | TGTGCCAGCAGCTTAGTCGGGGGTGTCTTAGGAGATACGCAGTATTTT
TRBJ2-5 | TRBV6-1 | NA | NA | CASSEATTRFVETQYF | TGTGCCAGCAGTGAGGCGACGACACGGTTCGTGGAGACCCAGTACTTC
TRBJ2-1 | TRBV7-3 | NA | TRBD2 | CASSQSGGAWDEQFF | TGTGCCAGCAGCCAGAGCGGGGGGGCCTGGGATGAGCAGTTCTTC
TRBJ2-7 | TRBV30 | NA | NA | CAWSAQRPYEQYF | TGTGCCTGGAGTGCACAGAGACCCTACGAGCAGTACTTC
TRBJ1-4 | TRBV5-1 | NA | NA | CASSPGTDATNEKLFF | TGCGCCAGCAGCCCTGGGACTGACGCAACTAATGAAAAACTGTTTTTT
TRBJ2-1 | TRBV4-3 | NA | TRBD1 | CASSQDPNRGAYNEQFF | TGCGCCAGCAGCCAAGATCCCAACAGGGGGGCCTACAATGAGCAGTTCTTC
TRBJ1-2 | TRBV5-1 | NA | TRBD1 | CASTQGFGNYGYTF | TGCGCCAGCACACAGGGGTTTGGCAACTATGGCTACACCTTC
TRBJ1-1 | TRBV10-3 | NA | NA | CAIKREEDTEAFF | TGTGCCATCAAACGCGAGGAGGACACTGAAGCTTTCTTT
TRBJ1-1 | TRBV7-6 | NA | NA | CASSENILGGTEAFF | TGTGCCAGCAGCGAGAATATTTTAGGAGGGACTGAAGCTTTCTTT
TRBJ1-4 | TRBV9 | NA | NA | CASSASGADEKLFF | TGTGCCAGCAGCGCCTCGGGAGCGGATGAAAAACTGTTTTTT
TRBJ2-5 | TRBV9 | once | NA | CASSLSPQTRGETQYF | TGTGCCAGCAGCCTATCTCCTCAAACCCGCGGAGAGACCCAGTACTTC
TRBJ1-5 | TRBV28 | NA | NA | CASSLSSTGNQPQHF | TGTGCCAGCAGTTTGTCTTCGACAGGCAATCAGCCCCAGCATTTT
TRBJ2-7 | TRBV2 | few | TRBD1 | CASSVGTEKYF | TGTGCCAGCAGTGTAGGGACAGAGAAGTACTTC
TRBJ1-1 | TRBV7-3 | once | NA | CASSFTSNTEAFF | TGTGCCAGCAGCTTTACTAGTAACACTGAAGCTTTCTTT
TRBJ2-7 | TRBV5-6 | once | TRBD1 | CASSRTGPLKQYF | TGTGCCAGCAGCCGGACAGGTCCCCTCAAGCAGTACTTC
TRBJ2-1 | TRBV10-3 | NA | TRBD2 | CAISGSTSGYNEQFF | TGTGCCATCAGCGGGAGCACTAGCGGATACAATGAGCAGTTCTTC
TRBJ2-7 | TRBV28 | NA | TRBD1 | CASSTWTGDSYEQYF | TGTGCCAGCAGTACCTGGACAGGGGATTCCTACGAGCAGTACTTC
TRBJ2-7 | TRBV15 | NA | TRBD2 | CATSRVAGAYEQYF | TGTGCCACCAGCAGAGTAGCGGGAGCCTACGAGCAGTACTTC